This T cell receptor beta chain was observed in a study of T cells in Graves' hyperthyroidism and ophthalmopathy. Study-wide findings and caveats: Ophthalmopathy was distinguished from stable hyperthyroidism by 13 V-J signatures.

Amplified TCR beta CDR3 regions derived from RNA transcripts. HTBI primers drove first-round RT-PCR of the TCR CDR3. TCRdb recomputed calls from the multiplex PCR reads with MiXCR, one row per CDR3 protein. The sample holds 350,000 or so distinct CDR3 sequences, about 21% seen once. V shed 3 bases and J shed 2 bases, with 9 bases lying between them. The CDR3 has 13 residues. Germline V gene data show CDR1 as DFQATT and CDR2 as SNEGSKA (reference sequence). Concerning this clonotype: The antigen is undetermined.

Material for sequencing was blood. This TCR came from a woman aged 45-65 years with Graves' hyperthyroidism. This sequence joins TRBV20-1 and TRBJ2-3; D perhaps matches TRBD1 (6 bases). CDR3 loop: CSASRQVTDTQYF. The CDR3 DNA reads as TGCAGTGCTAGTCGACAGGTCACAGATACGCAGTATTTT.